This T cell receptor beta chain was retrieved from a study of blood T cell repertoires in COVID-19. From germline, CDR1 is PRHDT and CDR2 FYEKMQ (reference sequence). The CDR3 runs 14 residues. V was shortened by 2 bases and J by 4 bases, with 12 bases between the two germline ends. Libraries were prepared by immunoSEQ multiplex PCR; TCRdb keeps only in-frame clonotypes and omits some of them. The profile shows roughly 170,000 clones, less than 90% of them singletons. The TCR was taken from a man in his fifties or sixties with acute or convalescent COVID-19. The sequenced sample was peripheral blood. This chain connects TRBV13 to TRBJ2-7; no clear D gene. CDR3 region: CASSLSGAVYEQYF. CDR3 sequence (DNA): TGTGCCAGCAGCTTATCCGGAGCTGTGTACGAGCAGTACTTC.